The table lists the clone carrying this TCR beta chain with a count of one. The target antigen is unknown. This record belongs to a study of cytomegalovirus exposure and HLA in healthy donors. The PCR employed 60 Vbeta primers together with 13 Jbeta primers. Libraries were prepared by immunoSEQ multiplex PCR; TCRdb keeps only in-frame clonotypes and omits some of them. The sample includes some 150,000 clones, 82% of them seen just once. General study results and limits: Rarity held for most TCR sequences, but there were some public TCRs that occurred in many donors.

The specimen was PBMCs. This sequence originates from a man aged 50 to 59 in good health and CMV-seropositive.

This CDR3 reads CASSETGGNQPQHF. DNA of the CDR3: TGTGCCAGCAGTGAAACAGGGGGCAATCAGCCCCAGCATTTT. The chain has TRBV2 and TRBJ1-5; 7 bases agree with TRBD1. This CDR3 region has 14 residues. V lost 2 bases and J lost 2; bases outside the gene matches: 0. The germline gives CDR1 SNHLY, CDR2 FYNNEI.